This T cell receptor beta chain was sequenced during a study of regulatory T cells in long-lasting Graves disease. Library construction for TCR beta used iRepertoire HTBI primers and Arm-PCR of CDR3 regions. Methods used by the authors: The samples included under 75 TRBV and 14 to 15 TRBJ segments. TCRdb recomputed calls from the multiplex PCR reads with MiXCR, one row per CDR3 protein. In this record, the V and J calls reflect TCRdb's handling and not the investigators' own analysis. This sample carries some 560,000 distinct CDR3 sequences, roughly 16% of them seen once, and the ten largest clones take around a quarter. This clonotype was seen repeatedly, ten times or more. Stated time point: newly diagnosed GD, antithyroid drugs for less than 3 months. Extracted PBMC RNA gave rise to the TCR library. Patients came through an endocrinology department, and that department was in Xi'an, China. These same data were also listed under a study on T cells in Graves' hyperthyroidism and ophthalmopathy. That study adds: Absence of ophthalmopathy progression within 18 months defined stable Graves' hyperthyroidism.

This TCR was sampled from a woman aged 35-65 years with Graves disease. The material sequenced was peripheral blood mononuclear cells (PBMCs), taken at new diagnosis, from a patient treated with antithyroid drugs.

Here the CDR3 reads CASSPTGYGYTF. DNA of the CDR3: TGTGCCAGCAGTCCGACAGGGTATGGCTACACCTTC. V is TRBV12-3 or TRBV12-4 and J is TRBJ1-2, with 7 bases identical to TRBD1. The CDR3 covers 12 residues. With V trimmed by 5 bases and J by 5 bases, 2 bases remained unmatched.